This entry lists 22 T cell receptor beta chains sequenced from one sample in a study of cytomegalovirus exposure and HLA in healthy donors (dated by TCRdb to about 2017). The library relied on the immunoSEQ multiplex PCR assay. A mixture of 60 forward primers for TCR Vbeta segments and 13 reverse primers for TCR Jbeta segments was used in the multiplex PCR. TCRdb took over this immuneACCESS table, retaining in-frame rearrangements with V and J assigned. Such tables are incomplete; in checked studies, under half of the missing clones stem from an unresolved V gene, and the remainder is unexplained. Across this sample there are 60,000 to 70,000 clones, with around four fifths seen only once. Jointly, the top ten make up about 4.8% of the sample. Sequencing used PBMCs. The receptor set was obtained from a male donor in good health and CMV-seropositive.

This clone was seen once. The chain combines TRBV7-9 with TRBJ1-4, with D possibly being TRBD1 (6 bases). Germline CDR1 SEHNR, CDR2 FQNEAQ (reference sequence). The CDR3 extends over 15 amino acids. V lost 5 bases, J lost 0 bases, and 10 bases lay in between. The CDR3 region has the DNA TGTGCCAGCAGCACAGGGACCACAACTAATGAAAAACTGTTTTTT. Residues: CASSTGTTTNEKLFF.

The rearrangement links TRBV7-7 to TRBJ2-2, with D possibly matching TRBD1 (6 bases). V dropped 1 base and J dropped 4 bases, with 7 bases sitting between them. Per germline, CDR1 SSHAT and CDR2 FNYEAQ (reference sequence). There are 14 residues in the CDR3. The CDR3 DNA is TGTGCCAGCAGCTTAGTACAGGGCACCGGGGAGCTGTTTTTT. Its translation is CASSLVQGTGELFF.

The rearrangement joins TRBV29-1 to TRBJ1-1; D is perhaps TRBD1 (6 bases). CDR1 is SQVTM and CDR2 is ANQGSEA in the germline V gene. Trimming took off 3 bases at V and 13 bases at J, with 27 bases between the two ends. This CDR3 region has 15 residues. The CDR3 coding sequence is TGCAGCGTTGAGTGGCAGGGGACCGCTAGGACGTCTCGTTTCTTT. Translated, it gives CSVEWQGTARTSRFF.

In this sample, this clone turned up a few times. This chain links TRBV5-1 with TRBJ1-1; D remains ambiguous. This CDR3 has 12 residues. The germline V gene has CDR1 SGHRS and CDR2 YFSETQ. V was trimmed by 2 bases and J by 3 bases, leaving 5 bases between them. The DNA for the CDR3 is TGCGCCAGCAGCTTCAGTGACACTGAAGCTTTCTTT. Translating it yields CASSFSDTEAFF.

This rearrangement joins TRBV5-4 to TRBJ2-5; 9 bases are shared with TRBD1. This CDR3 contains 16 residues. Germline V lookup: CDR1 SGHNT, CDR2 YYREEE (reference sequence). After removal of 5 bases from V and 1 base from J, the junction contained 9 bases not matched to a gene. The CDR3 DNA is TGTGCCAGCAGGCCGACAGGGGGTCCTTTCCAAGAGACCCAGTACTTC. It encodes CASRPTGGPFQETQYF. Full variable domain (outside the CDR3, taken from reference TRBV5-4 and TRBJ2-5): ETGVTQSPTHLIKTRGQQVTLRCSSQSGHNTVSWYQQALGQGPQFIFQYYREEENGRGNFPPRFSGLQFPNYSSELNVNALELDDSALYLCASRPTGGPFQETQYFGPGTRLLVL.

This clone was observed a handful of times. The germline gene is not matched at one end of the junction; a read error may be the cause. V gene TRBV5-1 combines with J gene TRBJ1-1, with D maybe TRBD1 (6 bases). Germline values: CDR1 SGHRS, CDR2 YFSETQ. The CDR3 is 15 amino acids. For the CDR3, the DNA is TGCGCCAGCAGCTTCGAGGCAGGGGTGAAGACTGAAGCTTTCTTT. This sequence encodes CASSFEAGVKTEAFF.

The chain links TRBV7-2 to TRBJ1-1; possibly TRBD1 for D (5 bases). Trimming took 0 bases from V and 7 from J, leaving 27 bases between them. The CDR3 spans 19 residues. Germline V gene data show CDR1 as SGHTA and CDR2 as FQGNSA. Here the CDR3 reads CASSLAMGHSVLFFGEAFF. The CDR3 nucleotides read TGTGCCAGCAGCTTAGCCATGGGGCACAGCGTCCTCTTCTTCGGTGAAGCTTTCTTT.

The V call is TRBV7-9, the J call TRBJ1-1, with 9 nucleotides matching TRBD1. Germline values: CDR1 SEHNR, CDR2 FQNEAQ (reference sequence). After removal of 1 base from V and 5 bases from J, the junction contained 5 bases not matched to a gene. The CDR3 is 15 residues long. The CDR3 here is CASSLGDRVMTEAFF. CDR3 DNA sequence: TGTGCCAGCAGCTTAGGGGACAGGGTAATGACTGAAGCTTTCTTT.

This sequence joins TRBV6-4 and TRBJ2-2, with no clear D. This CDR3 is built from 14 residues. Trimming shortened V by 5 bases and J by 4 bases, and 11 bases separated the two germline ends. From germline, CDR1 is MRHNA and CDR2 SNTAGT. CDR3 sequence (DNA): TGTGCCAGCAGTTCGGAAGGAGCCACCGGGGAGCTGTTTTTT. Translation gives CASSSEGATGELFF.

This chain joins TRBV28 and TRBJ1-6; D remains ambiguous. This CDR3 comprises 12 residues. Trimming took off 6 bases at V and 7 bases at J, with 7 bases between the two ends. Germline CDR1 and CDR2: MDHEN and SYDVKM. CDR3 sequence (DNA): TGTGCCAGCAGGTACAGAAATTCACCCCTCCACTTT. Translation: CASRYRNSPLHF.

CDR3 loop: CASSHKQGSTEAFF. The CDR3 DNA is TGCGCCAGCAGCCATAAGCAGGGAAGCACTGAAGCTTTCTTT. The chain uses TRBV4-1 and TRBJ1-1; perhaps TRBD1 as D (5 bases). The CDR3 contains 14 residues. Germline V gives CDR1 MGHRA, CDR2 YSYEKL. Deletions cut 3 bases from V and 4 bases from J, with 12 bases between.

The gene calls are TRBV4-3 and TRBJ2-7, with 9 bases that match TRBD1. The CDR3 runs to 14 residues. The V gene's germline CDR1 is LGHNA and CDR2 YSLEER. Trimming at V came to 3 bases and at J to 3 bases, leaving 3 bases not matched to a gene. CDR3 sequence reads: CASSHRTGDYEQYF. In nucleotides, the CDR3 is TGCGCCAGCAGCCACCGGACAGGGGACTACGAGCAGTACTTC.

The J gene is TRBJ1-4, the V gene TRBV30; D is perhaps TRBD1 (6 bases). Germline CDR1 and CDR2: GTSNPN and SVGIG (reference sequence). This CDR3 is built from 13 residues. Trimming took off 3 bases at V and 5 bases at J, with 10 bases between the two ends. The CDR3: CAWSPDRNEKLFF. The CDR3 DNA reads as TGTGCCTGGAGCCCGGACAGAAATGAAAAACTGTTTTTT.

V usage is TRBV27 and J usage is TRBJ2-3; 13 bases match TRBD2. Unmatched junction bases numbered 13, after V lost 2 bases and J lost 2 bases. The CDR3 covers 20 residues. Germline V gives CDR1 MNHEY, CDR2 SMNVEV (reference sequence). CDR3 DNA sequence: TGTGCCAGCAGTTTAACCCCGCGGTGGGGACTAGCGGGGATCACAGATACGCAGTATTTT. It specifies CASSLTPRWGLAGITDTQYF.

DNA of the CDR3: TGTGCCAGCAGCTTATCCTCCACCATATATTTT. Amino acid sequence: CASSLSSTIYF. The gene calls are TRBV7-6 and TRBJ1-3; D is unclear. CDR3 length equals 11 residues. Trimming stripped 2 bases from V and 9 bases from J, with 5 bases between. Germline assignment: CDR1 SGHVS and CDR2 FNYEAQ.

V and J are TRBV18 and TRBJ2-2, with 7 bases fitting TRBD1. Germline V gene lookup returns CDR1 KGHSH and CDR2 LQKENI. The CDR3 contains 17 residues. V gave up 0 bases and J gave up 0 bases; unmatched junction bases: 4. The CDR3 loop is CASSPPWGTANTGELFF. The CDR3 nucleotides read TGTGCCAGCTCACCACCGTGGGGGACAGCGAACACCGGGGAGCTGTTTTTT.

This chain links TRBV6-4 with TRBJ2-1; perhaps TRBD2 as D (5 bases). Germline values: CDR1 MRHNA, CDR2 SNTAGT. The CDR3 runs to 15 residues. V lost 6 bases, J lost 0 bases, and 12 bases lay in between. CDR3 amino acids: CASSETTNSYNEQFF. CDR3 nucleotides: TGTGCCAGCAGCGAAACGACTAACTCCTACAATGAGCAGTTCTTC.

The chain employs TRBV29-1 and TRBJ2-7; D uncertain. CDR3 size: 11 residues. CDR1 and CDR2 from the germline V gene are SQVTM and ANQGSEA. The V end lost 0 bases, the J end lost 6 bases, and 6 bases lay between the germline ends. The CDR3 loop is CSVEDPGEQYF. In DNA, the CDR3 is TGCAGCGTTGAAGACCCAGGCGAGCAGTACTTC.

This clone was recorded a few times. The CDR3 region has the DNA TGCGCCAGCAGCCGAGGCCCTAAGGGGCACGGTGGGGCCAACGTCCTGACTTTC. Its translation: CASSRGPKGHGGANVLTF. The chain employs TRBV4-1 and TRBJ2-6; a possible D gene is TRBD1 (5 bases). V lost 4 bases and J lost 3, with 19 bases in between. The CDR3 is made up of 18 amino acids. Germline loops: CDR1 MGHRA, CDR2 YSYEKL.

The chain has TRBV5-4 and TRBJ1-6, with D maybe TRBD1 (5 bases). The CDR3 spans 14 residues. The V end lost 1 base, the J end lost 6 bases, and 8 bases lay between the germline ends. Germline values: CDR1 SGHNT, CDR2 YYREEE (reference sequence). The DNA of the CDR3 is TGTGCCAGCAGCTTGCAGGGTCTTAATTCACCCCTCCACTTT. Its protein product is CASSLQGLNSPLHF.

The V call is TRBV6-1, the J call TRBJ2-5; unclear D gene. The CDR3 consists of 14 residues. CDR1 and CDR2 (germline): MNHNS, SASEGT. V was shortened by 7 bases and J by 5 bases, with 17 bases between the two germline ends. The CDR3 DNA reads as TGTGCCAGCATCACCCCCAGGTATCAGGAGACCCAGTACTTC. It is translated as CASITPRYQETQYF.

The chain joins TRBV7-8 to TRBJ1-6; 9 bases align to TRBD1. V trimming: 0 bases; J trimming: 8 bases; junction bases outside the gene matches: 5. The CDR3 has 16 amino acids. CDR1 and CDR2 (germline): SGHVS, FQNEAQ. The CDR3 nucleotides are TGTGCCAGCAGCTTAGCCTTAGGACAGGGGTATTCACCCCTCCACTTT. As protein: CASSLALGQGYSPLHF.